This T cell receptor beta chain was identified in a study of blood T cell repertoires in COVID-19. Assay used: immunoSEQ multiplex PCR; TCRdb lists only in-frame clones, some missing. The sample lists roughly 140,000 clones; approximately 90% were seen once. The receptor's source is a woman aged 40 to 55 with acute or convalescent COVID-19. The sample consisted of peripheral blood.

The CDR3: CASRNAGGKETQYF. The DNA for the CDR3 is TGTGCCAGCAGGAATGCGGGAGGGAAAGAGACCCAGTACTTC. The rearrangement uses TRBV2 and TRBJ2-5; 9 positions match TRBD2. This CDR3 is built from 14 residues. Trimming at V came to 6 bases and at J to 3 bases, leaving 5 bases not matched to a gene. Per the germline V gene, CDR1 is SNHLY and CDR2 is FYNNEI.